Shown below are 26 T cell receptor beta chains from a single sample sequenced in a study of long-term antiretroviral therapy in people with HIV (dated by TCRdb to 2022 to 2024). Sequencing of the TRB variable region was done with the immunoSEQ hsTCRB v3.0 assay at survey level resolution. TCRdb mirrors the immuneACCESS table, restricted to in-frame sequences. Some clones are absent from its copies; in checked studies, under half trace to an unresolved V gene, and the reason for the others is unknown. The sample table records about 11,000 clones; around 84% of these occur just once. The ten largest account for around 20% of the sample. The sample in question was unsorted PBMCs, obtained 7 to 7.5 years after starting antiretroviral therapy. The origin of the receptors is a middle-aged man with HIV.

The chain has TRBV7-2 and TRBJ1-2; TRBD1 matches at 9 bases. Per the germline V gene, CDR1 is SGHTA and CDR2 is FQGNSA. This CDR3 spans 16 amino acids. V was clipped by 1 base and J by 4 bases; unmatched bases: 7. The CDR3 nucleotides read TGTGCCAGCAGCTTAGTACCGGGACAGGGAGCCTATGGCTACACCTTC. It specifies CASSLVPGQGAYGYTF.

The V gene is TRBV6-5, the J gene TRBJ2-1, with 8 bases matching TRBD1. Germline V gene data show CDR1 as MNHEY and CDR2 as SVGAGI. The CDR3 has 14 amino acids. Losses at the gene ends were 6 bases for V and 4 bases for J; bases not matched to a gene: 5. CDR3 DNA sequence: TGTGCCAGCAGCCCGGACAGGGAATACAATGAGCAGTTCTTC. This translates into CASSPDREYNEQFF.

This clone was observed a single time. The rearrangement joins TRBV10-3 to TRBJ2-3, with 10 bases matching TRBD2. V dropped 2 bases and J dropped 4; count of bases not matched to a gene: 6. The germline V gene has CDR1 ENHRY and CDR2 SYGVKD. This CDR3 is built from 16 residues. The CDR3 nucleotides are TGTGCCATCAGTGAGCCAGCCCTAGCGGGGGCAGATACGCAGTATTTT. Translation: CAISEPALAGADTQYF.

The chain couples TRBV15 to TRBJ2-7; tentative D call: TRBD1 (6 bases). With 8 bases removed from V and 1 base from J, the gap between germline ends came to 18 bases. Germline CDR1 reads LNHNV; CDR2 reads YYDKDF (reference sequence). The CDR3 loop spans 15 amino acids. The CDR3 protein is CATAPGTGISYEQYF. The CDR3 coding sequence is TGTGCCACCGCCCCCGGCACAGGGATATCCTACGAGCAGTACTTC.

This chain uses TRBV27 with TRBJ2-2, with 7 bases aligning to TRBD1. J gave up 2 bases and V 7 bases, and 10 bases lay outside the gene matches. The CDR3 length is 16 residues. Per germline, CDR1 MNHEY and CDR2 SMNVEV (reference sequence). The CDR3: CASTLPTGLNTGELFF. In DNA form, the CDR3 reads TGTGCCAGCACCCTTCCGACAGGGTTAAACACCGGGGAGCTGTTTTTT.

The genes are TRBV7-3 and TRBJ1-5; the match to TRBD1 covers 7 bases. The CDR3 is made up of 17 amino acids. Germline V gene sequence: CDR1 SGHTA, CDR2 FQGTGA. The trim removed 3 bases at V and 2 bases at J, leaving 10 bases unmatched. CDR3 sequence: CASSFGQAKKGNQPQHF. Written as DNA, the CDR3 is TGTGCCAGCAGCTTCGGACAGGCTAAGAAGGGCAATCAGCCCCAGCATTTT.

The chain links TRBV10-3 to TRBJ2-7; no clear D. Germline V CDR1 and CDR2: ENHRY, SYGVKD. This CDR3 region has 14 residues. V lost 2 bases, J lost 2 bases, and 10 bases lay in between. The CDR3 here is CAISERIRPYEQYF. For the CDR3, the DNA is TGTGCCATCAGTGAGCGGATCCGCCCCTACGAGCAGTACTTC.

V gene TRBV28 combines with J gene TRBJ2-2; no clear D gene. Germline-derived CDR1 and CDR2 are MDHEN and SYDVKM. Trimming pared 6 bases from V and 4 bases from J, leaving 15 bases between. This CDR3 has 15 amino acids. CDR3 sequence: CASSPVTGSTGELFF. CDR3 in DNA: TGTGCCAGCAGCCCTGTGACGGGTAGCACCGGGGAGCTGTTTTTT.

The genes are TRBV19 and TRBJ2-3; no clear D gene. Germline CDR1 and CDR2: LNHDA and SQIVND (reference sequence). Deletions cut 3 bases from V and 6 bases from J, with 13 bases between. The CDR3 is 14 amino acids. CDR3 residues: CASSMTAARDTQYF. The DNA for the CDR3 is TGTGCCAGTAGTATGACGGCAGCCAGGGATACGCAGTATTTT. Complete variable domain (other parts from reference TRBV19 and TRBJ2-3): DGGITQSPKYLFRKEGQNVTLSCEQNLNHDAMYWYRQDPGQGLRLIYYSQIVNDFQKGDIAEGYSVSREKKESFPLTVTSAQKNPTAFYLCASSMTAARDTQYFGPGTRLTVL.

The gene calls are TRBV4-2 and TRBJ1-4; possibly TRBD1 for D (6 bases). The CDR3 contains 16 residues. V dropped 4 bases and J dropped 0 bases, with 12 bases sitting between them. Per germline, CDR1 LGHNA and CDR2 YNFKEQ. DNA of the CDR3: TGTGCCAGCAGCCTCTGGACAGACGCAACTAATGAAAAACTGTTTTTT. This translates into CASSLWTDATNEKLFF.

The genes are TRBV4-1 and TRBJ2-1; TRBD1 matches 8 bases. CDR3 size: 16 residues. Trimming removed 1 base from V and 4 bases from J; junction bases left unmatched: 6. CDR1 MGHRA and CDR2 YSYEKL come from the germline V gene. CDR3: CASSQATGQAYNEQFF. The CDR3 DNA sequence: TGCGCCAGCAGCCAAGCAACGGGACAGGCTTACAATGAGCAGTTCTTC.

The genes are TRBV6-6 and TRBJ2-7; D gene unclear. V dropped 1 base and J dropped 2 bases, with 9 bases sitting between them. Germline lookup yields CDR1 MNHNY and CDR2 SVGAGI (reference sequence). The CDR3 is made up of 14 amino acids. CDR3: CASSYFLATYEQYF. In DNA, the CDR3 is TGTGCCAGCAGTTACTTCCTCGCAACCTACGAGCAGTACTTC.

V and J are TRBV6-5 and TRBJ2-3; D might be TRBD1 (5 bases). CDR3 size: 15 residues. CDR1 is MNHEY, CDR2 SVGAGI, per germline. V was clipped by 0 bases and J by 3 bases, with 10 bases between them. The CDR3 nucleotides read TGTGCCAGCAGTTACTCGCGGCAGGGAACAGATACGCAGTATTTT. Protein sequence: CASSYSRQGTDTQYF.

The rearrangement uses TRBV9 and TRBJ2-3; D may match TRBD1 or TRBD2 (5 bases each). The V end lost 3 bases, the J end lost 2 bases, and 16 bases lay between the germline ends. The CDR3 extends over 16 amino acids. Germline assignment: CDR1 SGDLS and CDR2 YYNGEE. Here the CDR3 DNA reads TGTGCCAGCAGCGCCGGGACCTGGGCCACCACAGATACGCAGTATTTT. This translates into CASSAGTWATTDTQYF.

The chain couples TRBV7-9 to TRBJ2-1, with D possibly TRBD2 on 6 matching bases. The CDR3 is 15 amino acids. V was trimmed by 0 bases and J by 4 bases, leaving 10 bases between them. The V gene's germline CDR1 is SEHNR and CDR2 FQNEAQ (reference sequence). The CDR3 DNA follows: TGTGCCAGCAGCTTAGCCCTGGAGGGGTACAATGAGCAGTTCTTC. It encodes CASSLALEGYNEQFF.

The count of this clone is one. The chain is built from TRBV7-9 and TRBJ1-2, with 7 bases fitting TRBD1. Germline-derived CDR1 and CDR2 are SEHNR and FQNEAQ (reference sequence). CDR3 length: 18 residues. Trimming cost V 4 bases and J 7 bases; bases outside gene matches: 21. Here the CDR3 DNA reads TGTGCCAGCAGCTCCCGAACGAACGACGTGACAGGGTCGGGTGGCTACACCTTC. This sequence encodes CASSSRTNDVTGSGGYTF.

V gene TRBV6-1 combines with J gene TRBJ2-6, with D unclear. Trimming left V 11 bases short and J 2 bases short, with 10 bases between. The CDR3 covers 13 residues. CDR1 and CDR2 (germline): MNHNS, SASEGT. DNA of the CDR3: TGTGCCTCTTTTATTACTGGGGCCAACGTCCTGACTTTC. This sequence encodes CASFITGANVLTF.

The gene calls are TRBV30 and TRBJ1-1, with unresolved D. The CDR3 runs to 14 residues. V was pared by 0 bases and J by 4 bases, with 12 bases between. From germline, CDR1 is GTSNPN and CDR2 SVGIG (reference sequence). The CDR3 DNA reads TGTGCCTGGAGTGTAGGACGTTCGAGCACTGAAGCTTTCTTT. Its translation: CAWSVGRSSTEAFF.

The rearrangement joins TRBV23-1 to TRBJ1-2; D not resolved. TRBV23-1 is assigned to the ORF class and has an uncertain function. The CDR3 runs to 11 residues. V shed 9 bases and J shed 5 bases, with 10 bases lying between them. CDR3 nucleotides: TGCGCCAGGGTCGGGGAGTATGGCTACACCTTC. Encoded protein: CARVGEYGYTF.

The V gene is TRBV2, the J gene TRBJ1-2; TRBD1 is a possible D gene (5 bases). The V gene lost 0 bases and the J gene lost 4 bases, with 18 bases spanning the gap. Germline V CDR1 and CDR2: SNHLY, FYNNEI. The length of the CDR3 is 17 residues. Here the CDR3 reads CASSEAYFSGTLYGYTF. The CDR3 nucleotides are TGTGCCAGCAGTGAAGCCTACTTCTCCGGGACCCTCTATGGCTACACCTTC.

The chain combines TRBV2 with TRBJ2-1; perhaps TRBD1 as D (5 bases). Germline CDR1 reads SNHLY; CDR2 reads FYNNEI. There are 11 residues in the CDR3. The V end was cut by 8 bases, the J end by 9 bases, with 11 bases between. The CDR3 DNA follows: TGTGCCAGCGGGGCCGGGCTTGAGCAGTTCTTC. Translating it yields CASGAGLEQFF.

The rearrangement uses TRBV29-1 and TRBJ2-7, with D perhaps TRBD2 (6 bases). This CDR3 contains 14 residues. The ends were cut back, 7 bases at V and 0 bases at J, with 16 bases in the middle. Germline CDR1 reads SQVTM; CDR2 reads ANQGSEA. This CDR3 reads CSAVGGRSSYEQYF. The CDR3 nucleotides are TGCAGCGCCGTGGGGGGACGCAGCTCCTACGAGCAGTACTTC.

This chain connects TRBV30 to TRBJ1-1, with D unclear. The CDR3 has 11 residues. CDR1 GTSNPN and CDR2 SVGIG come from the germline V gene (reference sequence). Trimming pared 2 bases from V and 7 bases from J, leaving 8 bases between. In DNA, the CDR3 is TGTGCCTGGAGTATATGGGTTGAAGCTTTCTTT. Amino acid sequence: CAWSIWVEAFF.

The CDR3 loop is CASSLITFNGYTF. The DNA for the CDR3 is TGTGCCAGCAGCTTAATAACTTTTAATGGCTACACCTTC. V usage is TRBV13 and J usage is TRBJ1-2; D uncertain. V was clipped by 2 bases and J by 6 bases, with 10 bases between them. This CDR3 region has 13 residues. Per germline, CDR1 PRHDT and CDR2 FYEKMQ (reference sequence).

This sequence joins TRBV5-4 and TRBJ2-1; 7 bases are a match to TRBD1. The CDR3 runs 15 residues. From germline, CDR1 is SGHNT and CDR2 YYREEE (reference sequence). J gave up 10 bases and V 3 bases, and 13 bases lay outside the gene matches. The DNA for the CDR3 is TGTGCCAGCAGCTCTTCCGAGGGGGCGACCTGGGAGCAGTTCTTC. Translated: CASSSSEGATWEQFF.

This clone was observed a few times. The chain employs TRBV6-6 and TRBJ2-7; a weak D match, TRBD1 (5 bases). CDR3 length equals 13 residues. Germline values: CDR1 MNHNY, CDR2 SVGAGI (reference sequence). V lost 5 bases to trimming and J lost 2 bases, with 10 bases between them. Here the CDR3 reads CASSPETAYEQYF. The CDR3 DNA follows: TGTGCCAGCAGTCCCGAGACAGCCTACGAGCAGTACTTC.